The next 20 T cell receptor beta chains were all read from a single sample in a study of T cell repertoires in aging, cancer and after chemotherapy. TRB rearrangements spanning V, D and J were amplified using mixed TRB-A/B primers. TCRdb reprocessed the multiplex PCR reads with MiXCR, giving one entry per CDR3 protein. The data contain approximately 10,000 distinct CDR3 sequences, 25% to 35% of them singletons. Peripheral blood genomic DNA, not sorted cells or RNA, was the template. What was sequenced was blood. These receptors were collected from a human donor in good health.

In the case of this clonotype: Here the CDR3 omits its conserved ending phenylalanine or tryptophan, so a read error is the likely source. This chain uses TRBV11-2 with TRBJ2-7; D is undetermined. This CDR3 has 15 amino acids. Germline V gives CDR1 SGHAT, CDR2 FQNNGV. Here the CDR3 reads CASSLAAGPSYEQYL. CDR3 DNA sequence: TGCGCCAGCAGCTTGGCGGCAGGACCCTCCTACGAGCAGTACCTC.

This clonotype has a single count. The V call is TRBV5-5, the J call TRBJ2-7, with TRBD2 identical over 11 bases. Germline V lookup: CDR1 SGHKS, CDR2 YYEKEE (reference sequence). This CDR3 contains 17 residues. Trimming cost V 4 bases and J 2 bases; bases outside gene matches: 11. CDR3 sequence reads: CASSTLPGTSGTYEQYF. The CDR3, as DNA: TGTGCCAGCAGCACCTTACCCGGGACTAGCGGTACCTACGAGCAGTACTTC.

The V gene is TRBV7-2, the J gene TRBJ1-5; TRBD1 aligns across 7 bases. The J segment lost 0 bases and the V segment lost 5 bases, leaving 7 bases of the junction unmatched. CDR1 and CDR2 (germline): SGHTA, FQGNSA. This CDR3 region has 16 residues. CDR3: CASSALGQDSNQPQHF. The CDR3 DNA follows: TGTGCCAGCAGCGCACTTGGACAGGATAGCAATCAGCCCCAGCATTTT.

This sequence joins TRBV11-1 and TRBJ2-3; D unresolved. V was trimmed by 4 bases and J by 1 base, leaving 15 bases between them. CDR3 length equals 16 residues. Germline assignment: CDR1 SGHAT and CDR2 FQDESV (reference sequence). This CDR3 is CASSSDLVLGTDTQYF. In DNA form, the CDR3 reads TGTGCCAGCAGCTCCGACTTGGTCCTAGGCACAGATACGCAGTATTTT.

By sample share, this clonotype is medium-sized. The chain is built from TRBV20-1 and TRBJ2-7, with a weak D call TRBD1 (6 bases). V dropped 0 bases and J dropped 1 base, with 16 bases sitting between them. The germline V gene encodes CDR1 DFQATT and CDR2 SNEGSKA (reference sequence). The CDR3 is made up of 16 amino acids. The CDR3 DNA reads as TGCAGTGCTAGAGATGGTAAGGGCAGGGGATCCTACGAGCAGTACTTC. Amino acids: CSARDGKGRGSYEQYF.

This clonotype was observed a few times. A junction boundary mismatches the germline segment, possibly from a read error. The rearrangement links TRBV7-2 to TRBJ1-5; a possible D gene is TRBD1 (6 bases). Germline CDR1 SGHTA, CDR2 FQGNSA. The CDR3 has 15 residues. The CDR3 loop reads CASSLSPGGKQPQHF. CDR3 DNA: TGTGCCAGCAGCTTATCCCCGGGGGGCAAGCAGCCCCAGCATTTT.

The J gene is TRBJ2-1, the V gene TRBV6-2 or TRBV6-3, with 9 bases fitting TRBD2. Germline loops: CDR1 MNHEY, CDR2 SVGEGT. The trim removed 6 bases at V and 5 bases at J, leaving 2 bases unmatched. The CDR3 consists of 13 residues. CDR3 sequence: CASRRLADNEQFF. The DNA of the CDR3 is TGTGCCAGCAGACGACTAGCGGACAATGAGCAGTTCTTC.

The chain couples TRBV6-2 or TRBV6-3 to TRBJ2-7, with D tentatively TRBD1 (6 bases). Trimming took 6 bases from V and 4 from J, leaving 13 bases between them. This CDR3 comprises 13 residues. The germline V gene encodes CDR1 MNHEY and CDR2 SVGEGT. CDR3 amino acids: CASSRDTSYEQYF. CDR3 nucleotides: TGTGCCAGCAGCCGGGACACCTCTTACGAGCAGTACTTC.

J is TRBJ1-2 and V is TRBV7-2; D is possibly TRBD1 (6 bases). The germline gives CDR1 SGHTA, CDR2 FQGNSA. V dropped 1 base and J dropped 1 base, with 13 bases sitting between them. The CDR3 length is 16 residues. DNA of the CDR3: TGTGCCAGCAGCTTAGGGGCAGGGGCCGGTAACTATGGCTACACCTTC. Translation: CASSLGAGAGNYGYTF.

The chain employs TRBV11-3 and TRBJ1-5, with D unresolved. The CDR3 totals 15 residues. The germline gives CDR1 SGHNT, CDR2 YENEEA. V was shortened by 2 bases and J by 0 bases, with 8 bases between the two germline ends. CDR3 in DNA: TGTGCCAGCAGCTTAAAACAGAATAGCAATCAGCCCCAGCATTTT. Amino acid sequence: CASSLKQNSNQPQHF.

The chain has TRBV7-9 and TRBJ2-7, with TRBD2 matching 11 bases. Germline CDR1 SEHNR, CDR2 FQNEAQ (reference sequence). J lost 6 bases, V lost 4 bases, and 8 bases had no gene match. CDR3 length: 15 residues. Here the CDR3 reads CASSSWTSGSVEQYF. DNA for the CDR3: TGTGCCAGCAGCTCCTGGACTAGCGGGTCTGTCGAGCAGTACTTC.

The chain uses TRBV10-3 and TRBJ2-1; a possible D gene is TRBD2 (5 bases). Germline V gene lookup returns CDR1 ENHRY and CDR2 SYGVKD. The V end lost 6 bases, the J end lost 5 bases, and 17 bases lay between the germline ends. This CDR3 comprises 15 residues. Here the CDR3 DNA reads TGTGCCATCAGCCACTCCCGGTACGGGGACAATGAGCAGTTCTTC. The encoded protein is CAISHSRYGDNEQFF.

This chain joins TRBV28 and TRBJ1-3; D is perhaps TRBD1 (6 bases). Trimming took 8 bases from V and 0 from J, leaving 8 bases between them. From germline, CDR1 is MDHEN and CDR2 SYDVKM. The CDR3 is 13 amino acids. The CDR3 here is CASDRSSGNTIYF. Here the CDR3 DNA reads TGTGCCAGCGACAGGAGCTCTGGAAACACCATATATTTT.

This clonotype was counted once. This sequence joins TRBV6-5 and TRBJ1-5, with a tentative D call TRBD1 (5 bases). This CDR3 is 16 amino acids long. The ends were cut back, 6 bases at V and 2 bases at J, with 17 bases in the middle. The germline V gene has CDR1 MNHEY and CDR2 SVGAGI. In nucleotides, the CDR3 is TGTGCCAGCAGCCGTCCTGGGGGTGGAGGCAATCAGCCCCAGCATTTT. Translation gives CASSRPGGGGNQPQHF.

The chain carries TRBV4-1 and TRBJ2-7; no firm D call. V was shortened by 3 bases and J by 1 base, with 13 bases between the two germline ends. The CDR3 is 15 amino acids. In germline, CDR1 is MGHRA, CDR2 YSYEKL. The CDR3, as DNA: TGCGCCAGCAGCCACCCCTCCATCGCTTCCTACGAGCAGTACTTC. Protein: CASSHPSIASYEQYF.

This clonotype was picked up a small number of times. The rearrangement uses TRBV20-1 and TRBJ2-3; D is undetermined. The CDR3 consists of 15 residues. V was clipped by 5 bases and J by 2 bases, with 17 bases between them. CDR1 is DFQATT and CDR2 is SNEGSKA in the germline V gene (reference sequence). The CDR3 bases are TGCAGTGCTTCCCACCGGGCTAGTATCACAGATACGCAGTATTTT. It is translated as CSASHRASITDTQYF.

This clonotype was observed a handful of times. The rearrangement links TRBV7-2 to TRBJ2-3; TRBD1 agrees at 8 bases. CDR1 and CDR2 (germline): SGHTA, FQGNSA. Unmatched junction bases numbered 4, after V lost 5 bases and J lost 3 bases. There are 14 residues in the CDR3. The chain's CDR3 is CASSDRQGTDTQYF. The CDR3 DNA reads TGTGCCAGCAGCGACCGACAGGGGACAGATACGCAGTATTTT.

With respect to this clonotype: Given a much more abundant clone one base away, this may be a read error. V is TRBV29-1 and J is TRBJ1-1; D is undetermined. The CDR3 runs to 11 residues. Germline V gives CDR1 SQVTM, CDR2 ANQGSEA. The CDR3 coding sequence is TGCAGGGGCCGATTAGGCACTGAAGCTTTCTTT. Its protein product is CRGRLGTEAFF.

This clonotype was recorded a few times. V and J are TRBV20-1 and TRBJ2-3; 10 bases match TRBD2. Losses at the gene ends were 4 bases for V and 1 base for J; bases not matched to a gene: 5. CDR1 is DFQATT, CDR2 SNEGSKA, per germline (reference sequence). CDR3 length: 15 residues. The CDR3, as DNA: TGCAGTGCTACAACCGGGACTAGCGGCACAGATACGCAGTATTTT. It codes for CSATTGTSGTDTQYF.

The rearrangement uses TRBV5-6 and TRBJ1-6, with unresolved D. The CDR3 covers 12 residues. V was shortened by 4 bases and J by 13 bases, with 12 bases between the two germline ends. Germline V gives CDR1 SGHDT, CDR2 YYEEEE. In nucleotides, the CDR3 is TGTGCCAGCAGCCTCGGGCCACCTCCCCTCCACTTT. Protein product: CASSLGPPPLHF.